Listed below are T cell receptor beta chains from one sample, sequenced in a study of T cell responses to AZD1222 COVID-19 vaccine. This table comes from immunoSEQ multiplex PCR, and its TCRdb copy is limited to in-frame clones, with some not included. The sample carries approximately 150,000 clones, around 91% recorded once. This specimen consisted of peripheral blood, obtained on day 0 of AZD1222 vaccination. Receptors were obtained from an adult in good health. CDR3s include the opening cysteine and the closing phenylalanine or tryptophan. D genes are given only for firm matches. Clone size, where shown, is once, few, many, or a class for clones that have expanded.

clone_size: .
v_call: TRBV7-9
j_call: TRBJ2-7
d_call: TRBD1
cdr3_aa: CASSSYRALQGADEQYF
cdr3_nt: TGTGCCAGCAGCTCCTACCGGGCACTCCAGGGGGCTGACGAGCAGTACTTC

clone_size: .
v_call: TRBV29-1
j_call: TRBJ2-1
d_call: TRBD2
cdr3_aa: CSVEGTSGRSSYNEQFF
cdr3_nt: TGCAGCGTTGAAGGGACTAGCGGGAGGAGCTCCTACAATGAGCAGTTCTTC

clone_size: .
v_call: TRBV5-5
j_call: TRBJ1-4
d_call: .
cdr3_aa: CASSFGRSNEKLFF
cdr3_nt: TGTGCCAGCAGCTTTGGCAGGTCTAATGAAAAACTGTTTTTT

clone_size: .
v_call: TRBV28
j_call: TRBJ1-2
d_call: .
cdr3_aa: CASSFSSGYTF
cdr3_nt: TGTGCCAGCAGTTTTTCCTCCGGCTACACCTTC

clone_size: .
v_call: TRBV9
j_call: TRBJ2-3
d_call: .
cdr3_aa: CASSNTDTQYF
cdr3_nt: TGTGCCAGCTCCAACACAGATACGCAGTATTTT

clone_size: .
v_call: TRBV7-2
j_call: TRBJ1-5
d_call: TRBD1
cdr3_aa: CASSLISGGNQPQHF
cdr3_nt: TGTGCCAGCAGCTTAATTTCAGGGGGGAATCAGCCCCAGCATTTT

clone_size: .
v_call: TRBV19
j_call: TRBJ1-1
d_call: .
cdr3_aa: CASSPSLGGTEAFF
cdr3_nt: TGTGCCAGTAGCCCTTCGTTGGGGGGCACTGAAGCTTTCTTT

clone_size: .
v_call: TRBV19
j_call: TRBJ1-5
d_call: TRBD1
cdr3_aa: CASSQTGGGNQPQHF
cdr3_nt: TGTGCCAGTAGTCAGACAGGGGGCGGCAATCAGCCCCAGCATTTT

clone_size: .
v_call: TRBV2
j_call: TRBJ2-7
d_call: .
cdr3_aa: CASDPGSPSYEQYF
cdr3_nt: TGTGCCAGCGACCCGGGCAGCCCCTCCTACGAGCAGTACTTC

clone_size: .
v_call: TRBV18
j_call: TRBJ1-2
d_call: .
cdr3_aa: CASSPGPNYGYTF
cdr3_nt: TGTGCCAGCTCACCGGGACCTAACTATGGCTACACCTTC

clone_size: .
v_call: TRBV6-5
j_call: TRBJ2-7
d_call: .
cdr3_aa: CASSSYTGSAYEQYF
cdr3_nt: TGTGCCAGCAGTTCCTACACGGGCTCCGCTTACGAGCAGTACTTC

clone_size: .
v_call: TRBV5-1
j_call: TRBJ1-2
d_call: TRBD1
cdr3_aa: CASSLGTGGDGYTF
cdr3_nt: TGCGCCAGCAGCTTAGGGACAGGGGGCGATGGCTACACCTTC

clone_size: .
v_call: TRBV10-2
j_call: TRBJ2-1
d_call: .
cdr3_aa: CASSEERGYNEQFF
cdr3_nt: TGCGCCAGCAGTGAAGAACGGGGGTACAATGAGCAGTTCTTC

clone_size: .
v_call: TRBV27
j_call: TRBJ2-1
d_call: .
cdr3_aa: CASSLAGVNNEQFF
cdr3_nt: TGTGCCAGCAGTTTAGCTGGAGTCAACAATGAGCAGTTCTTC

clone_size: .
v_call: TRBV28
j_call: TRBJ2-5
d_call: TRBD1
cdr3_aa: CASRDSQETQYF
cdr3_nt: TGTGCCAGCCGGGACAGTCAAGAGACCCAGTACTTC

clone_size: once
v_call: TRBV3-1/TRBV3-2
j_call: TRBJ2-7
d_call: .
cdr3_aa: CASSQHGGLLVEQYF
cdr3_nt: TGTGCCAGCAGCCAACATGGGGGTCTGCTGGTCGAGCAGTACTTC

clone_size: .
v_call: TRBV14
j_call: TRBJ2-7
d_call: TRBD2
cdr3_aa: CASSHPTSGSLYEQYF
cdr3_nt: TGTGCCAGCAGCCACCCCACTAGCGGGAGCCTCTACGAGCAGTACTTC

clone_size: .
v_call: TRBV2
j_call: TRBJ2-3
d_call: .
cdr3_aa: CASSDPREEFTQYF
cdr3_nt: TGTGCCAGCAGTGACCCCAGGGAGGAATTTACGCAGTATTTT

clone_size: .
v_call: TRBV5-4
j_call: TRBJ2-3
d_call: .
cdr3_aa: CASSLDRVKASTDTQYF
cdr3_nt: TGTGCCAGCAGCTTGGACAGAGTAAAAGCTAGCACAGATACGCAGTATTTT

clone_size: .
v_call: TRBV10-1
j_call: TRBJ2-3
d_call: TRBD1
cdr3_aa: CASGNRGTDTQYF
cdr3_nt: TGCGCCAGCGGGAACAGGGGAACAGATACGCAGTATTTT

clone_size: .
v_call: TRBV7-8
j_call: TRBJ2-7
d_call: .
cdr3_aa: CASSFGGSYEQYF
cdr3_nt: TGTGCCAGCAGCTTCGGGGGCTCCTACGAGCAGTACTTC

clone_size: .
v_call: TRBV28
j_call: TRBJ1-2
d_call: TRBD1
cdr3_aa: CATLASRGGNYGYTF
cdr3_nt: TGTGCCACCCTCGCTTCCAGGGGGGGTAACTATGGCTACACCTTC

clone_size: .
v_call: TRBV6-1
j_call: TRBJ1-1
d_call: .
cdr3_aa: CASSEADWNTEAFF
cdr3_nt: TGTGCCAGCAGTGAAGCTGATTGGAACACTGAAGCTTTCTTT

clone_size: .
v_call: TRBV28
j_call: TRBJ1-2
d_call: TRBD1
cdr3_aa: CASSSRQGVGYGYTF
cdr3_nt: TGTGCCAGCAGTTCACGACAGGGAGTCGGGTATGGCTACACCTTC

clone_size: .
v_call: TRBV7-6
j_call: TRBJ2-7
d_call: TRBD2
cdr3_aa: CASSLTAGGLYEQYF
cdr3_nt: TGTGCCAGCAGCTTAACCGCGGGAGGGCTTTACGAGCAGTACTTC

clone_size: .
v_call: TRBV5-4
j_call: TRBJ2-5
d_call: TRBD2
cdr3_aa: CASSPGGSGDPRAQYF
cdr3_nt: TGTGCCAGCAGCCCGGGAGGTAGCGGAGACCCCCGGGCCCAGTACTTC

clone_size: .
v_call: TRBV5-4
j_call: TRBJ2-2
d_call: TRBD2
cdr3_aa: CASSVYGTSGLAGELFF
cdr3_nt: TGTGCCAGCAGCGTATACGGGACTAGCGGGTTGGCCGGGGAGCTGTTTTTT

clone_size: once
v_call: TRBV6-5
j_call: TRBJ2-5
d_call: .
cdr3_aa: CASTPPGWETQYF
cdr3_nt: TGTGCCAGCACTCCCCCGGGCTGGGAGACCCAGTACTTC

clone_size: .
v_call: TRBV7-8
j_call: TRBJ1-1
d_call: .
cdr3_aa: CASSIDTEAFF
cdr3_nt: TGTGCCAGCAGTATAGACACTGAAGCTTTCTTT

clone_size: .
v_call: TRBV5-8
j_call: TRBJ1-5
d_call: .
cdr3_aa: CASSPGHSTSLNQPQHF
cdr3_nt: TGTGCCAGCAGCCCGGGACACTCTACTAGCCTGAATCAGCCCCAGCATTTT

clone_size: once
v_call: TRBV13
j_call: TRBJ1-5
d_call: .
cdr3_aa: CASNHSAGNQPQHF
cdr3_nt: TGTGCCAGCAATCATTCGGCAGGGAATCAGCCCCAGCATTTT

clone_size: few
v_call: TRBV5-4
j_call: TRBJ1-1
d_call: .
cdr3_aa: CASSLNTEAFF
cdr3_nt: TGTGCCAGCAGCTTGAACACTGAAGCTTTCTTT

clone_size: .
v_call: TRBV9
j_call: TRBJ2-5
d_call: TRBD2
cdr3_aa: CASSVESSGMRETQYF
cdr3_nt: TGTGCCAGCAGCGTAGAGTCTAGCGGGATGCGGGAGACCCAGTACTTC

clone_size: .
v_call: TRBV24-1
j_call: TRBJ2-1
d_call: TRBD2
cdr3_aa: CATRPGTSESNEQFF
cdr3_nt: TGTGCCACCAGGCCCGGGACTAGTGAAAGTAATGAGCAGTTCTTC

clone_size: .
v_call: TRBV9
j_call: TRBJ2-7
d_call: .
cdr3_aa: CASSKDGRSSYEQYF
cdr3_nt: TGTGCCAGCAGCAAAGACGGTAGGAGCTCCTACGAGCAGTACTTC

clone_size: .
v_call: TRBV6-6
j_call: TRBJ2-1
d_call: TRBD2
cdr3_aa: CASSRTSGSGYNEQFF
cdr3_nt: TGTGCCAGCAGCCGGACTAGCGGGAGTGGCTACAATGAGCAGTTCTTC

clone_size: .
v_call: TRBV28
j_call: TRBJ2-7
d_call: TRBD2
cdr3_aa: CASSIERDSYEQYF
cdr3_nt: TGTGCCAGCAGCATCGAGCGGGACTCCTACGAGCAGTACTTC

clone_size: .
v_call: TRBV6-2/TRBV6-3
j_call: TRBJ2-5
d_call: TRBD1
cdr3_aa: CASSLGQATYQETQYF
cdr3_nt: TGTGCCAGCAGTTTGGGACAGGCGACGTACCAAGAGACCCAGTACTTC

clone_size: .
v_call: TRBV7-2
j_call: TRBJ2-1
d_call: TRBD2
cdr3_aa: CASSPAGGLGNEQFF
cdr3_nt: TGTGCCAGCAGCCCCGCCGGAGGACTAGGGAATGAGCAGTTCTTC

clone_size: once
v_call: TRBV5-6
j_call: TRBJ1-2
d_call: .
cdr3_aa: CASSLQRLRNYGYTF
cdr3_nt: TGTGCCAGCAGCTTGCAGAGACTACGTAACTATGGCTACACCTTC

clone_size: .
v_call: TRBV11-3
j_call: TRBJ1-1
d_call: .
cdr3_aa: CASSPRPRENTEAFF
cdr3_nt: TGTGCCAGCAGCCCACGACCCAGGGAAAACACTGAAGCTTTCTTT

clone_size: .
v_call: TRBV28
j_call: TRBJ2-5
d_call: .
cdr3_aa: CASSYEGPETQYF
cdr3_nt: TGTGCCAGCAGTTACGAGGGTCCCGAGACCCAGTACTTC

clone_size: .
v_call: TRBV10-1
j_call: TRBJ2-3
d_call: .
cdr3_aa: CASSESLSRDTDTQYF
cdr3_nt: TGCGCCAGCAGTGAGTCCCTTAGCCGGGACACAGATACGCAGTATTTT